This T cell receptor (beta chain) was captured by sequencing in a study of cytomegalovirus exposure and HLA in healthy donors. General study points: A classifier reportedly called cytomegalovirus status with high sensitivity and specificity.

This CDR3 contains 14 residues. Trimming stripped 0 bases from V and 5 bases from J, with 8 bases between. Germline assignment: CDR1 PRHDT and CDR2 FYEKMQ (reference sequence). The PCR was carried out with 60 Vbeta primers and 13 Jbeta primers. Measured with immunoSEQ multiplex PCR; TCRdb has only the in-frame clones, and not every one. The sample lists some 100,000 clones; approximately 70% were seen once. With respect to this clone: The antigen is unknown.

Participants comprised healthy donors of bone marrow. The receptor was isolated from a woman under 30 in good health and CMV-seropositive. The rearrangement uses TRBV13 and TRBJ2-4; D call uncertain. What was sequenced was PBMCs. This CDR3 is CASSLGALENIQYF. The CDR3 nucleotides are TGTGCCAGCAGCTTAGGGGCCCTGGAAAACATTCAGTACTTC.